This T cell receptor beta chain was sequenced for a study of blood T cell repertoires in COVID-19. Study details: The origin of the acute and convalescent COVID-19 samples was the United States, Italy and Spain. Sample material is recorded as cDNA or gDNA derived from T cells, B-cell-depleted T cells, or PBMCs.

Followed longitudinally, the Seattle patients had been enrolled during active infection. Authors' data handling: Estimated nucleated cell counts came from reference gene primer amplification. Sequencing was performed with immunoSEQ multiplex PCR; in TCRdb, only in-frame clones are kept and a portion is missing. V and J calls and clone size come straight from that table; D and trimming were deduced from the DNA. Of roughly 200,000 clones listed, around 79% were seen once; the top ten hold roughly 5.6%. V shed 3 bases, J shed 3 bases, and the junction held 7 bases outside the gene matches. This CDR3 has 15 amino acids. Per germline, CDR1 MNHEY and CDR2 SMNVEV (reference sequence). This clone was counted only a few times.

The specimen was peripheral blood. This chain uses TRBV27 with TRBJ2-7, with 8 positions matching TRBD1. The clonotype was recovered from a woman aged 40 to 50 with COVID-19, enrolled during active disease. The CDR3 protein is CASSLWQGASYEQYF. The CDR3 nucleotides read TGTGCCAGCAGTTTGTGGCAGGGGGCTAGCTACGAGCAGTACTTC.